These 32 T cell receptor beta chains originate from one sample sequenced in a study of T cell responses to AZD1222 COVID-19 vaccine. The method was immunoSEQ multiplex PCR; TCRdb's version includes in-frame clones alone and lacks a portion of them. Seen here are 80,000 or so clones, 65% to 85% observed once, and the top ten hold approximately 2.9%. The sample in question was peripheral blood, obtained on day 0 of AZD1222 vaccination. These receptors were collected from an adult in good health.

The genes are TRBV4-3 and TRBJ2-7; 12 bases are a match to TRBD2. This CDR3 is 14 amino acids long. Germline trimming cut 0 bases from V and 12 bases from J; bases unmatched to any gene: 6. CDR1 is LGHNA and CDR2 is YSLEER in the germline V gene. CDR3 in DNA: TGCGCCAGCAGCCAAGATATTACTAGCGGGAGGTGGTACTTC. This codes for CASSQDITSGRWYF.

This rearrangement joins TRBV4-1 to TRBJ2-7, with 7 bases lining up with TRBD2. Losses at the gene ends were 2 bases for V and 0 bases for J; bases not matched to a gene: 4. Germline CDR1 is MGHRA and CDR2 is YSYEKL. The CDR3 contains 15 residues. CDR3 residues: CASSQTSVDSYEQYF. CDR3 bases: TGCGCCAGCAGCCAAACTAGCGTTGACTCCTACGAGCAGTACTTC.

The J gene is TRBJ1-2, the V gene TRBV15; D gene uncertain. Germline values: CDR1 LNHNV, CDR2 YYDKDF (reference sequence). The CDR3 totals 14 residues. V lost 4 bases, J lost 1 base, and 10 bases lay in between. The CDR3: CATSMPRDNYGYTF. CDR3 sequence (DNA): TGTGCCACCAGCATGCCGCGGGATAACTATGGCTACACCTTC. The variable domain in full, completed from reference TRBV15 and TRBJ1-2, reads DAMVIQNPRYQVTQFGKPVTLSCSQTLNHNVMYWYQQKSSQAPKLLFHYYDKDFNNEADTPDNFQSRRPNTSFCFLDIRSPGLGDTAMYLCATSMPRDNYGYTFGSGTRLTVV.

The CDR3 region is CASRPTGRNTEAFF. Written as DNA, the CDR3 is TGTGCCAGCAGACCGACAGGGCGAAACACTGAAGCTTTCTTT. This chain joins TRBV27 and TRBJ1-1; 7 bases line up with TRBD1. The V segment lost 6 bases and the J segment 2 bases; nucleotides outside the gene matches: 6. The germline CDR1 and CDR2 sequences are MNHEY and SMNVEV (reference sequence). CDR3 size: 14 residues.

This chain links TRBV5-8 with TRBJ1-1, with 8 bases aligning to TRBD1. This CDR3 has 14 amino acids. V was pared by 4 bases and J by 5 bases, with 7 bases of the junction left unmatched. Per germline, CDR1 SGHTS and CDR2 YDEGEE. The CDR3 DNA reads TGTGCCAGCAGCCTAGGACAGGGAAGGACTGAAGCTTTCTTT. Residues: CASSLGQGRTEAFF.

The rearrangement joins TRBV6-5 to TRBJ1-4, with TRBD1 as a possible D gene (5 bases). Germline-derived CDR1 and CDR2 are MNHEY and SVGAGI. The CDR3 is 15 amino acids. V was pared by 6 bases and J by 5 bases, with 16 bases between. This chain's CDR3 is CASRSGGRMNEKLFF. CDR3 bases: TGTGCCAGCAGGAGTGGGGGGAGGATGAATGAAAAACTGTTTTTT.

The CDR3 sequence: CASSNRDRNDEQYF. Written as DNA, the CDR3 is TGTGCCAGCAGCAACCGGGACAGGAATGACGAGCAGTACTTC. The chain has TRBV16 and TRBJ2-7; TRBD1 agrees at 8 bases. The ends lost 5 bases at V and 5 bases at J; junction bases unmatched: 8. The CDR3 contains 14 residues. CDR1 and CDR2 (germline): KGHSY, FQNENV.

The chain is built from TRBV5-4 and TRBJ2-3; D is undetermined. The length of the CDR3 is 14 residues. Trimming pared 6 bases from V and 4 bases from J, leaving 15 bases between. Germline CDR1 SGHNT, CDR2 YYREEE (reference sequence). CDR3 sequence reads: CASTPMERPDTQYF. The CDR3 bases are TGTGCCAGCACCCCAATGGAACGTCCAGATACGCAGTATTTT.

CDR3 coding DNA: TGTGCCAGCACTTTACAGGGGGTTGGCTACACCTTC. Encoded protein: CASTLQGVGYTF. This chain connects TRBV9 to TRBJ1-2; TRBD1 matches 8 bases. V was pared by 6 bases and J by 7 bases, with 5 bases of the junction left unmatched. Germline CDR1 is SGDLS and CDR2 is YYNGEE. The CDR3 length is 12 residues.

This clone has a handful of counts. The chain combines TRBV6-5 with TRBJ2-7; tentatively, D is TRBD1 (5 bases). The V end lost 5 bases, the J end lost 0 bases, and 11 bases lay between the germline ends. Germline loops: CDR1 MNHEY, CDR2 SVGAGI. The CDR3 loop spans 14 amino acids. The CDR3 spells CASSPQVFSYEQYF. As DNA, the CDR3 is TGTGCCAGCAGTCCACAGGTCTTCTCCTACGAGCAGTACTTC.

The V and J genes are TRBV10-1 and TRBJ2-3, with D possibly matching TRBD2 (6 bases). The CDR3 has 14 residues. The germline V gene encodes CDR1 WNHNN and CDR2 SYGVQD (reference sequence). V was pared by 4 bases and J by 2 bases, with 10 bases between. CDR3 residues: CASSGGEPTDTQYF. Here the CDR3 DNA reads TGCGCCAGCAGTGGGGGGGAGCCCACAGATACGCAGTATTTT.

The chain combines TRBV5-1 with TRBJ1-1; 8 positions match TRBD1. Looked up from germline, CDR1 is SGHRS and CDR2 is YFSETQ. The CDR3 loop spans 12 amino acids. Trimming cost V 7 bases and J 1 base; bases outside gene matches: 0. The CDR3 coding sequence is TGCGCCAGCGGACAGGGGAACACTGAAGCTTTCTTT. It is translated as CASGQGNTEAFF.

The J gene is TRBJ1-2, the V gene TRBV19; TRBD1 agrees at 11 bases. Trimming at V came to 9 bases and at J to 6 bases, leaving 9 bases not matched to a gene. Germline values: CDR1 LNHDA, CDR2 SQIVND (reference sequence). The CDR3 loop spans 14 amino acids. DNA for the CDR3: TGTGCCAGCTACCCCGGGACAGGGGGGGATGGCTACACCTTC. It translates to CASYPGTGGDGYTF.

Only a few counts were recorded for this clone. The chain has TRBV7-2 and TRBJ2-7; 7 positions agree with TRBD2. The germline CDR1 and CDR2 sequences are SGHTA and FQGNSA. V shed 0 bases and J 6 bases; nucleotides not matched to a gene: 11. The CDR3 covers 16 residues. The CDR3 sequence: CASSLARVGGPGEQYF. The CDR3 DNA reads as TGTGCCAGCAGCTTAGCGCGTGTGGGAGGGCCTGGCGAGCAGTACTTC.

The rearrangement uses TRBV30 and TRBJ2-5, with D perhaps matching TRBD1 (8 bases). The germline V and J ends were trimmed by 0 bases and 5 bases, with 13 bases remaining between them. The CDR3 runs 14 residues. Germline CDR1 GTSNPN, CDR2 SVGIG (reference sequence). CDR3 DNA: TGTGCCTGGAGTGTAGACAGGGGAGGGGAGACCCAGTACTTC. Its translation is CAWSVDRGGETQYF.

The genes are TRBV2 and TRBJ1-6; D is ambiguous. CDR3 length: 14 residues. From germline, CDR1 is SNHLY and CDR2 FYNNEI. The V end was cut by 3 bases, the J end by 7 bases, with 10 bases between. In nucleotides, the CDR3 is TGTGCCAGCAGTGAGAGGGTAGGGAATTCACCCCTCCACTTT. It yields the protein CASSERVGNSPLHF.

The sample holds one count of this clone. V is TRBV5-6 and J is TRBJ1-3; no clear D. V was clipped by 4 bases and J by 0 bases, with 8 bases between them. The CDR3 consists of 14 residues. Germline assignment: CDR1 SGHDT and CDR2 YYEEEE. CDR3 in amino acids: CASSGRSSGNTIYF. The CDR3 DNA is TGTGCCAGCAGCGGGCGGAGCTCTGGAAACACCATATATTTT. Together with reference TRBV5-6 and TRBJ1-3, the CDR3 gives the full variable domain: DAGVTQSPTHLIKTRGQQVTLRCSPKSGHDTVSWYQQALGQGPQFIFQYYEEEERQRGNFPDRFSGHQFPNYSSELNVNALLLGDSALYLCASSGRSSGNTIYFGEGSWLTVV.

This chain links TRBV4-1 with TRBJ1-1; D not resolved. Trimming cost V 1 base and J 7 bases, with 19 bases left between them. In germline, CDR1 is MGHRA, CDR2 YSYEKL. This CDR3 comprises 16 residues. As DNA, the CDR3 is TGCGCCAGCAGCCAAGTCGATCTGGTCGCCATCGGTGAAGCTTTCTTT. Translated, it gives CASSQVDLVAIGEAFF.

J is TRBJ1-3 and V is TRBV19; 8 bases match TRBD1. Trimming at V came to 9 bases and at J to 3 bases, leaving 10 bases not matched to a gene. Per the germline V gene, CDR1 is LNHDA and CDR2 is SQIVND (reference sequence). The CDR3 has 15 amino acids. The CDR3 coding sequence is TGTGCCAGCCGCCCGGACAGGGACTTTGGAAACACCATATATTTT. Translated: CASRPDRDFGNTIYF.

This clone was detected once. This chain uses TRBV4-3 with TRBJ2-1; 7 nucleotides match TRBD1. This CDR3 has 17 amino acids. CDR1 is LGHNA, CDR2 YSLEER, per germline. V shed 0 bases and J 4 bases; nucleotides not matched to a gene: 9. In nucleotides, the CDR3 is TGCGCCAGCAGCCAAGATTATTTCCGGACAGGTTACAATGAGCAGTTCTTC. As protein: CASSQDYFRTGYNEQFF.

DNA of the CDR3: TGCGCCAGCAGCTCGCAAAGCGGGAGGGCCAAAACAGATACGCAGTATTTT. Translated: CASSSQSGRAKTDTQYF. J is TRBJ2-3 and V is TRBV5-1, with 10 positions matching TRBD2. From germline, CDR1 is SGHRS and CDR2 YFSETQ. The CDR3 length is 17 residues. Trimming removed 3 bases from V and 3 bases from J; junction bases left unmatched: 10.

The V and J genes are TRBV7-8 and TRBJ1-1; the D gene is possibly TRBD1 (5 bases). V was cut by 1 base and J by 2 bases, with 5 bases left in between. The CDR3 is made up of 13 amino acids. Germline CDR1 SGHVS, CDR2 FQNEAQ. CDR3 in DNA: TGTGCCAGCAGCTTAGGGGACAACACTGAAGCTTTCTTT. The encoded protein is CASSLGDNTEAFF.

This clone came up once. This chain joins TRBV13 and TRBJ2-7, with D possibly being TRBD1 (6 bases). From germline, CDR1 is PRHDT and CDR2 FYEKMQ (reference sequence). The CDR3 runs 16 residues. Trimming removed 5 bases from V and 1 base from J, with 18 bases in between. CDR3 sequence: CASSPGQGRVSYEQYF. For the CDR3, the DNA is TGTGCCAGCAGCCCCGGGCAGGGGCGCGTATCCTACGAGCAGTACTTC. Variable domain in full (rest from reference TRBV13 and TRBJ2-7): AAGVIQSPRHLIKEKRETATLKCYPIPRHDTVYWYQQGPGQDPQFLISFYEKMQSDKGSIPDRFSAQQFSDYHSELNMSSLELGDSALYFCASSPGQGRVSYEQYFGPGTRLTVT.

This chain links TRBV5-1 with TRBJ2-1, with TRBD1 matching 9 bases. This CDR3 region has 19 residues. The J segment lost 3 bases and the V segment lost 4 bases, leaving 17 bases of the junction unmatched. Germline loops: CDR1 SGHRS, CDR2 YFSETQ. The CDR3 DNA reads TGCGCCAGCAGCCCAGAGGGACAGGGCGGGCTCACTTACTACAATGAGCAGTTCTTC. Encoded protein: CASSPEGQGGLTYYNEQFF.

V gene TRBV20-1 combines with J gene TRBJ2-3, with D possibly being TRBD1 (6 bases). Germline CDR1 DFQATT, CDR2 SNEGSKA (reference sequence). Trimming shortened V by 6 bases and J by 0 bases, and 16 bases separated the two germline ends. This CDR3 is built from 15 residues. CDR3 DNA: TGCAGTGCAAGTACTACAGGGTATAGCACAGATACGCAGTATTTT. The encoded protein is CSASTTGYSTDTQYF.

The chain carries TRBV5-4 and TRBJ1-2; 7 nucleotides match TRBD1. V was clipped by 6 bases and J by 4 bases; unmatched bases: 15. Germline values: CDR1 SGHNT, CDR2 YYREEE (reference sequence). The CDR3 spans 16 residues. CDR3 in DNA: TGTGCCAGCACCATTCCCAGGACAGGAGATCCCTATGGCTACACCTTC. It yields the protein CASTIPRTGDPYGYTF.

This rearrangement joins TRBV7-2 to TRBJ2-3, with 13 bases matching TRBD2. The CDR3 extends over 18 amino acids. V was clipped by 4 bases and J by 5 bases; unmatched bases: 12. Looked up from germline, CDR1 is SGHTA and CDR2 is FQGNSA. This chain's CDR3 is CASSSLGLAGVGGDTQYF. CDR3 in DNA: TGTGCCAGCAGCTCGTTAGGACTAGCGGGAGTGGGGGGAGATACGCAGTATTTT. Filled out from reference TRBV7-2 and TRBJ2-3, the complete variable domain reads GAGVSQSPSNKVTEKGKDVELRCDPISGHTALYWYRQSLGQGLEFLIYFQGNSAPDKSGLPSDRFSAERTGGSVSTLTIQRTQQEDSAVYLCASSSLGLAGVGGDTQYFGPGTRLTVL.

This clone was picked up a small number of times. This chain links TRBV7-2 with TRBJ2-7; 7 nucleotides agree with TRBD1. The ends lost 4 bases at V and 0 bases at J; junction bases unmatched: 3. The CDR3 is made up of 14 amino acids. The germline V gene has CDR1 SGHTA and CDR2 FQGNSA. The CDR3 sequence is CASSSRQGSYEQYF. The CDR3 nucleotides are TGTGCCAGCAGCTCGAGACAGGGCTCCTACGAGCAGTACTTC. Drawing the rest from reference TRBV7-2 and TRBJ2-7, the complete variable domain is GAGVSQSPSNKVTEKGKDVELRCDPISGHTALYWYRQSLGQGLEFLIYFQGNSAPDKSGLPSDRFSAERTGGSVSTLTIQRTQQEDSAVYLCASSSRQGSYEQYFGPGTRLTVT.

V gene TRBV18 combines with J gene TRBJ2-6; no clear D gene. This CDR3 is 15 amino acids long. Trimming took off 6 bases at V and 0 bases at J, with 9 bases between the two ends. Per the germline V gene, CDR1 is KGHSH and CDR2 is LQKENI. CDR3 in amino acids: CASSPSGSGANVLTF. Here the CDR3 DNA reads TGTGCCAGCTCTCCCTCGGGCTCTGGGGCCAACGTCCTGACTTTC.

CDR3 protein: CASSYRRQGPSSPLHF. The DNA for the CDR3 is TGTGCCAGCAGTTACCGTCGACAGGGCCCTTCTTCACCCCTCCACTTT. The V call is TRBV6-2 or TRBV6-3, the J call TRBJ1-6; 7 bases are a match to TRBD1. The germline V gene has CDR1 MNHEY and CDR2 SVGEGT. V gave up 2 bases and J gave up 9 bases; unmatched junction bases: 10. This CDR3 is 16 amino acids long.

This chain links TRBV4-1 with TRBJ1-5; tentatively, D is TRBD1 (5 bases). Germline V gene lookup returns CDR1 MGHRA and CDR2 YSYEKL. Trimming left V 0 bases short and J 7 bases short, with 13 bases between. The CDR3 has 15 residues. CDR3 sequence: CASSQDPSDRQPQHF. CDR3 nucleotide sequence: TGCGCCAGCAGCCAAGATCCCTCCGACAGACAGCCCCAGCATTTT.

The V gene is TRBV6-2 or TRBV6-3, the J gene TRBJ2-4; 7 nucleotides match TRBD1. There are 16 residues in the CDR3. Germline V gene lookup returns CDR1 MNHEY and CDR2 SVGEGT. The V gene end was trimmed by 6 bases and the J gene end by 3 bases; junction bases not matched to a gene: 11. CDR3: CASSPLTGAGKNIQYF. The CDR3 nucleotides read TGTGCCAGCAGCCCACTTACAGGGGCGGGCAAAAACATTCAGTACTTC.